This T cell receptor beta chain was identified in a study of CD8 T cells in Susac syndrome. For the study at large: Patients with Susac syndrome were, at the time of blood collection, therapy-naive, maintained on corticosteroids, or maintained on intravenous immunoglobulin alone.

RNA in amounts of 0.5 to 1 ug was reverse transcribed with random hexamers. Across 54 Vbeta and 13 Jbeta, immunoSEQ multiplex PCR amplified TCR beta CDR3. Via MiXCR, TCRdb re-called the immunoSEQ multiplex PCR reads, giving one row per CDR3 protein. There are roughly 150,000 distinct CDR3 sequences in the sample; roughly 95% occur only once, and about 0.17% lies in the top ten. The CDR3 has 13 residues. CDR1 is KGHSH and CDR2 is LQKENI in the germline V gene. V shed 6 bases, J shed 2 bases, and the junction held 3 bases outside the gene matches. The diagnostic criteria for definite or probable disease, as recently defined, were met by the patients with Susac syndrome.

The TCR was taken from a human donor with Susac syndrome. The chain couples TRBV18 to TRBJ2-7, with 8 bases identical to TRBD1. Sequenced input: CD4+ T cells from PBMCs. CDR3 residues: CASSQGQAYEQYF. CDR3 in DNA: TGTGCCAGCTCCCAGGGACAGGCCTACGAGCAGTACTTC.